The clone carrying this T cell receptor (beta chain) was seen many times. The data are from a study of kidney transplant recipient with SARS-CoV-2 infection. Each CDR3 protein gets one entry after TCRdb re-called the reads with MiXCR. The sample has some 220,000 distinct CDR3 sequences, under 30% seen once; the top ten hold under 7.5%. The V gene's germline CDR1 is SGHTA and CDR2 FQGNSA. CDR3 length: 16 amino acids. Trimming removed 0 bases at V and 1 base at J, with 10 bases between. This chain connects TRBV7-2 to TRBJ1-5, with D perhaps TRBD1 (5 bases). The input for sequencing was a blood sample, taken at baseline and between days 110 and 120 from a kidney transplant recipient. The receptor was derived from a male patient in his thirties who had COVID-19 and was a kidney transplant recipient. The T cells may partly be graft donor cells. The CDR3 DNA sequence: TGTGCCAGCAGCTTAGCGGGGGTCGGCAGCAATCAGCCCCAGCATTTT. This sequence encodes CASSLAGVGSNQPQHF.